The T cell receptor (beta chain) described here comes from a study of blood T cell repertoires in COVID-19. Study in general: Italy, Spain and the United States were the sources of the convalescent and acute COVID-19 samples. The analysed material was cDNA or gDNA that came from T cells, B-cell-depleted T cells, or PBMCs.

Germline V gene lookup returns CDR1 SGHAT and CDR2 FQNNGV. This CDR3 has 18 residues. The trim removed 5 bases at V and 1 base at J, leaving 13 bases unmatched. As handled by the study authors: Nucleated cell number was recorded as an estimate derived from reference gene primer amplification. Profiled with immunoSEQ multiplex PCR; TCRdb holds only in-frame clones, not every one. The D gene and trimming were derived from the DNA, and the V and J assignments and clone size from that table. The sample gives hundreds of thousands of clones, approximately 90% of which show up once; 0.7% to 1% is in the top ten. A Seattle source enrolled patients during active infection and followed them longitudinally.

Sequenced material: peripheral blood. The rearrangement uses TRBV11-2 and TRBJ2-3, with 9 positions matching TRBD2. This TCR derives from a man younger than 35 with COVID-19, enrolled during active disease. CDR3: CASSPRGLSGSGTDTQYF. The DNA for the CDR3 is TGTGCCAGCAGCCCACGGGGTCTTAGCGGGAGCGGCACAGATACGCAGTATTTT.